Below are 7 T cell receptor beta chains sequenced from a single sample in a study of response to subunit inactivated influenza vaccine. TCRdb re-derived calls from the RT-PCR reads in MiXCR, one entry per CDR3 protein. The sample consists of 150,000 to 200,000 distinct CDR3 sequences, roughly 12% of them appearing once. The same sample was also used in a study of T cells expressing NK-cell markers. Turning to that study: TCR beta cDNA was made by 5'RACE template switching with UMIs.

Sequencing used CD8+ T cells sorted from PBMCs, obtained roughly 12 days after vaccination. Receptor source: a man aged 45-60 years who received an inactivated influenza vaccine.

This clonotype has more than one count but fewer than ten. The V gene is TRBV4-3, the J gene TRBJ1-1, with D hard to call. The CDR3 runs to 13 residues. V dropped 0 bases and J dropped 4 bases, with 6 bases sitting between them. Germline-derived CDR1 and CDR2 are LGHNA and YSLEER. The CDR3 here is CASSQDVGTEAFF. Here the CDR3 DNA reads TGCGCCAGCAGCCAAGATGTGGGCACTGAAGCTTTCTTT.

The chain couples TRBV5-6 to TRBJ2-2, with TRBD2 matching 10 bases. The germline V gene encodes CDR1 SGHDT and CDR2 YYEEEE. J was trimmed by 4 bases and V by 5 bases; bases with no gene match: 2. This CDR3 has 14 residues. The CDR3 coding sequence is TGTGCCAGCAGAGGACTAGCGGCCACCGGGGAGCTGTTTTTT. Protein product: CASRGLAATGELFF.

The V gene is TRBV27, the J gene TRBJ2-1; 9 nucleotides align to TRBD2. This CDR3 spans 18 amino acids. Losses at the gene ends were 1 base for V and 1 base for J; bases not matched to a gene: 8. The V gene's germline CDR1 is MNHEY and CDR2 SMNVEV (reference sequence). CDR3 sequence reads: CASSLLWLAGTSYNEQFF. CDR3 bases: TGTGCCAGCAGTTTATTATGGCTAGCGGGGACTTCCTACAATGAGCAGTTCTTC.

This clonotype was seen only a few times. V and J are TRBV10-3 and TRBJ2-7, with a weak D call TRBD2 (6 bases). The CDR3 runs to 15 residues. Between the trimmed V and J ends, which lost 3 bases and 3 bases, there was a span of 15 bases. Germline V gene data show CDR1 as ENHRY and CDR2 as SYGVKD. For the CDR3, the DNA is TGTGCCATCAGTGACCCCCCCGGGACTTACTACGAGCAGTACTTC. Translated: CAISDPPGTYYEQYF.

This clonotype was seen repeatedly, ten times or more. This CDR3 is CASSPGRSYGYTF. In DNA, the CDR3 is TGTGCCAGCAGTCCGGGACGGAGCTATGGCTACACCTTC. V gene TRBV27 combines with J gene TRBJ1-2; maybe TRBD1 (5 bases). Per the germline V gene, CDR1 is MNHEY and CDR2 is SMNVEV (reference sequence). This CDR3 spans 13 amino acids. Trimming left V 5 bases short and J 4 bases short, with 11 bases between.

The V and J genes are TRBV7-2 and TRBJ2-3; D gene ambiguous. The CDR3 totals 13 residues. Looked up from germline, CDR1 is SGHTA and CDR2 is FQGNSA. Deletions cut 4 bases from V and 10 bases from J, with 15 bases between. CDR3 protein: CASSSNSLHPQYF. In nucleotides, the CDR3 is TGTGCCAGCAGCTCAAATTCCCTTCATCCGCAGTATTTT.

This clonotype was seen more than once but under ten times. This rearrangement joins TRBV28 to TRBJ2-7; D is unresolved. The CDR3 spans 12 residues. V lost 3 bases, J lost 3 bases, and 6 bases lay in between. CDR1 is MDHEN, CDR2 SYDVKM, per germline. The CDR3 nucleotides read TGTGCCAGCAGTTTCGTTCGCTACGAGCAGTACTTC. Encoded protein: CASSFVRYEQYF.